The clone carrying this TCR beta chain was detected a few times. Its antigen is not known. Primers for the PCR totalled 60 Vbeta and 13 Jbeta. The table came from immunoSEQ multiplex PCR; TCRdb's copy has only in-frame clones and leaves some out. Altogether fewer than 350,000 clones are present, roughly 90% being singletons, with the ten largest covering about 2%. The data belong to a study of cytomegalovirus exposure and HLA in healthy donors. About the study: Out of about 190 million T cells, an earlier analysis found about 120 million unique TCR beta sequences in total.

The CDR3 covers 14 residues. J lost 8 bases, V lost 5 bases, and 10 bases had no gene match. Germline CDR1 is SGHAT and CDR2 is FQNNGV. General observations from the study: TCR beta V- and J-gene trimming, according to a later analysis, was linked to a missense DCLRE1C variant. Reportedly, cytomegalovirus status was diagnosed with high sensitivity and specificity. Across donors, sequencing depth was assumed by presence/absence analyses to be roughly uniform.

The sequence was obtained from a woman aged 18-29 years in good health and CMV-seronegative. The chain links TRBV11-2 to TRBJ1-2; 8 bases align to TRBD1. The sequenced sample was PBMCs. This CDR3 is CASSQIGQGHGYTF. The CDR3 DNA reads TGTGCCAGCAGCCAAATTGGACAGGGCCACGGCTACACCTTC. Full variable domain (remainder filled in from reference TRBV11-2 and TRBJ1-2): EAGVAQSPRYKIIEKRQSVAFWCNPISGHATLYWYQQILGQGPKLLIQFQNNGVVDDSQLPKDRFSAERLKGVDSTLKIQPAKLEDSAVYLCASSQIGQGHGYTFGSGTRLTVV.